The clone carrying this T cell receptor (beta chain) was recorded many times. Its antigen is still unknown. The time point here: newly diagnosed GD, antithyroid drugs for less than 3 months. PBMC RNA was the source of the TCR library. Both iRepertoire HTBI primers and Arm-PCR of CDR3 regions were used to build the TCR beta libraries. TCRdb ran MiXCR on the multiplex PCR reads and lists one entry per CDR3 protein. This table holds 350,000 to 550,000 distinct CDR3 sequences, approximately 14% found once. Trimming stripped 7 bases from V and 7 bases from J, with 23 bases between. Germline CDR1 reads SQVTM; CDR2 reads ANQGSEA. The CDR3 runs to 15 residues. This sample was taken from a study of regulatory T cells in long-lasting Graves disease. The study's findings and limits: Persistent Graves' cases showed lower TCR diversity than newly diagnosed cases.

The same data also went into a second study, on T cells in Graves' hyperthyroidism and ophthalmopathy. That source adds: Ophthalmopathy and stable hyperthyroidism were told apart by a 13 V-J model.

This receptor was identified in a woman in her forties or fifties with Graves disease. The chain combines TRBV29-1 with TRBJ2-1; possible D gene TRBD1, 6 bases. Here the sequenced sample was peripheral blood mononuclear cells (PBMCs), taken at new diagnosis, from a patient treated with antithyroid drugs. The CDR3 DNA sequence: TGCAGCGACATCACCGCGGCCAGGGGTATGAATGAGCAGTTCTTC. Its protein is CSDITAARGMNEQFF.